Listed here is a single T cell receptor (beta chain). Germline V gives CDR1 SGHTA, CDR2 FQGNSA. The V end lost 1 base, the J end lost 6 bases, and 9 bases lay between the germline ends. The CDR3 contains 13 residues. The data stem from a study of blood T cell repertoires in COVID-19. Overall study context: Both acute and convalescent COVID-19 samples were obtained from the United States, Italy and Spain. T cells, B-cell-depleted T cells, or PBMCs supplied cDNA or gDNA.

Per the original methods: Estimated nucleated cell counts came from reference gene primer amplification. The protocol was immunoSEQ multiplex PCR, while the TCRdb copy is restricted to in-frame clones and leaves out a portion. From that table come the V and J calls and clone size; the DNA was used to work out D and trimming. The data contain around 53,000 clones, approximately 88% of them singletons. This receptor was identified in a man aged 70-80 years with active COVID-19. The sample was peripheral blood. This chain connects TRBV7-2 to TRBJ1-2; tentatively, D is TRBD1 (5 bases). The CDR3 DNA reads as TGTGCCAGCAGCTTAGGGCCGACAGATGGCTACACCTTC. It codes for CASSLGPTDGYTF.